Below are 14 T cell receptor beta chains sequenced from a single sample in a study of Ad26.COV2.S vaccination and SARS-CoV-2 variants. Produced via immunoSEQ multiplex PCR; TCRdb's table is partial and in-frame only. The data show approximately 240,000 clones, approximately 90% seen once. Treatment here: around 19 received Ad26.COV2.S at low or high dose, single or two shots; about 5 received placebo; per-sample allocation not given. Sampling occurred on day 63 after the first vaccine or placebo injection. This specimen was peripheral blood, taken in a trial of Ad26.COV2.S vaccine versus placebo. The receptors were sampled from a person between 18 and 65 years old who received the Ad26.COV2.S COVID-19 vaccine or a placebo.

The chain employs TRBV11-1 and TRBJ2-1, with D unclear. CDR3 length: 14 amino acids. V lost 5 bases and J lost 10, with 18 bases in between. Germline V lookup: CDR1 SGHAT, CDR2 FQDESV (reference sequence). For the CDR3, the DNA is TGTGCCAGCAGCCCCGCGCCCGATATTTGGGAGCAGTTCTTC. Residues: CASSPAPDIWEQFF. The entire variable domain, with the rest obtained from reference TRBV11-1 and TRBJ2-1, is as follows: EAEVAQSPRYKITEKSQAVAFWCDPISGHATLYWYRQILGQGPELLVQFQDESVVDDSQLPKDRFSAERLKGVDSTLKIQPAELGDSAMYLCASSPAPDIWEQFFGPGTRLTVL.

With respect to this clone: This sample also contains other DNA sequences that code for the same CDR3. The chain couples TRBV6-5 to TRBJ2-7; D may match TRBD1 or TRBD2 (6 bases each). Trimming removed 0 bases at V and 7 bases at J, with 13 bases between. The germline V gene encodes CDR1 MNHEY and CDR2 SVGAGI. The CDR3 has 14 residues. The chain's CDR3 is CASSYSRLGGEQYF. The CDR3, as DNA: TGTGCCAGCAGTTACTCGAGACTAGGGGGGGAGCAGTACTTC.

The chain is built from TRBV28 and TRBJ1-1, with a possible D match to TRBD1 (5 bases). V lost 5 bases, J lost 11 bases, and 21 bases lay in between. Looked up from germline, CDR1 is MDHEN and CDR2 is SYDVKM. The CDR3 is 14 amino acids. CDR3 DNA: TGTGCCAGCAGTCCGATGGTGACCCAAGGGGAGGCTTTCTTT. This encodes CASSPMVTQGEAFF.

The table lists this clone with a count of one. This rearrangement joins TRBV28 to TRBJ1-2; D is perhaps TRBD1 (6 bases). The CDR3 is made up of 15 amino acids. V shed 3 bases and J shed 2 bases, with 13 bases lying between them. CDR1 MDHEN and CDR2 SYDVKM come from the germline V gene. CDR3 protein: CASSFLDSLNYGYTF. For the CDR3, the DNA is TGTGCCAGCAGTTTCTTGGACAGCCTAAACTATGGCTACACCTTC.

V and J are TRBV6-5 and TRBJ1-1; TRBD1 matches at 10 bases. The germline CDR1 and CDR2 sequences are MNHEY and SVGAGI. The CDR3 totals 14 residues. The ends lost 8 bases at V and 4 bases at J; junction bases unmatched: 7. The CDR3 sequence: CASGARTGGTEAFF. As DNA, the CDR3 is TGTGCCAGCGGAGCAAGGACAGGGGGCACTGAAGCTTTCTTT.

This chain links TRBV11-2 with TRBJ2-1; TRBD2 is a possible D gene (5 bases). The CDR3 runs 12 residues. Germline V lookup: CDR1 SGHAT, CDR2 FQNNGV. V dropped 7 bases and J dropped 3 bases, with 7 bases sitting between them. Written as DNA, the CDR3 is TGTGCCAGCACCCGGGGCTACAATGAGCAGTTCTTC. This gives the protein CASTRGYNEQFF.

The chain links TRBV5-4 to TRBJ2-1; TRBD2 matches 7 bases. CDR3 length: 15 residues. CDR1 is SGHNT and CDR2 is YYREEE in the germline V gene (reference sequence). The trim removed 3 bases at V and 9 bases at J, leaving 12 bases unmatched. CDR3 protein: CASSWEGLTSGEQFF. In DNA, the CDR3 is TGTGCCAGCAGCTGGGAGGGACTAACTTCGGGTGAGCAGTTCTTC.

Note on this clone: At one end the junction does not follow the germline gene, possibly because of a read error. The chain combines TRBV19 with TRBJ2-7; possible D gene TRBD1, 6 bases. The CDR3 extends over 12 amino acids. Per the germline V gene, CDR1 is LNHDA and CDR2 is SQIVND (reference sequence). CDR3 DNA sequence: TGCCGGCGAGACAGGCTGTCCTACGAGCAGTACTTC. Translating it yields CRRDRLSYEQYF.

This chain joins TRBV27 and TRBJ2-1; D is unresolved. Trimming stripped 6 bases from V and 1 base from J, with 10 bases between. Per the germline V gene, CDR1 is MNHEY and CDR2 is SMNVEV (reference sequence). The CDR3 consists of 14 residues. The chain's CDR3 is CASRSSWSYNEQFF. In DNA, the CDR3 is TGTGCCAGCAGGAGTAGCTGGTCCTACAATGAGCAGTTCTTC.

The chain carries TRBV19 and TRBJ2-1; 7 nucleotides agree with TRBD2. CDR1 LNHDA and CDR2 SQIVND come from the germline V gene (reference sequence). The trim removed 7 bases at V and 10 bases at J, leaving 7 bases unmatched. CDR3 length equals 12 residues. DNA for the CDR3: TGTGCCAGTAATTCGCGGGGGAGCGAGCAGTTCTTC. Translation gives CASNSRGSEQFF.

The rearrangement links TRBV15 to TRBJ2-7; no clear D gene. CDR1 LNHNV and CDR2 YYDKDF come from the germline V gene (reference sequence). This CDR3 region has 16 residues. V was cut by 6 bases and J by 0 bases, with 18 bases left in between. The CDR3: CATSVIGVGDSYEQYF. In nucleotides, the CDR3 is TGTGCCACCAGTGTTATAGGCGTCGGAGACTCCTACGAGCAGTACTTC.

The CDR3 sequence is CASSIQTLAGGNEQFF. For the CDR3, the DNA is TGTGCCAGTAGTATTCAGACTCTAGCGGGAGGCAATGAGCAGTTCTTC. The chain employs TRBV19 and TRBJ2-1; 11 bases match TRBD2. Germline V gene data show CDR1 as LNHDA and CDR2 as SQIVND (reference sequence). This CDR3 comprises 16 residues. The V segment lost 3 bases and the J segment 6 bases; nucleotides outside the gene matches: 7. Supplemented by reference TRBV19 and TRBJ2-1, the full variable domain reads DGGITQSPKYLFRKEGQNVTLSCEQNLNHDAMYWYRQDPGQGLRLIYYSQIVNDFQKGDIAEGYSVSREKKESFPLTVTSAQKNPTAFYLCASSIQTLAGGNEQFFGPGTRLTVL.

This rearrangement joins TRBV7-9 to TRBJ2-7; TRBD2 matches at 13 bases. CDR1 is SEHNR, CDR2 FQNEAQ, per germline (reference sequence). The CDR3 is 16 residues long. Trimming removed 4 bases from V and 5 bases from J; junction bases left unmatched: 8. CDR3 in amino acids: CASSSGLAGVVDEQYF. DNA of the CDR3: TGTGCCAGCAGCTCCGGACTAGCGGGAGTAGTCGACGAGCAGTACTTC. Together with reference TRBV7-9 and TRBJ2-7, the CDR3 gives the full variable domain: DTGVSQNPRHKITKRGQNVTFRCDPISEHNRLYWYRQTLGQGPEFLTYFQNEAQLEKSRLLSDRFSAERPKGSFSTLEIQRTEQGDSAMYLCASSSGLAGVVDEQYFGPGTRLTVT.

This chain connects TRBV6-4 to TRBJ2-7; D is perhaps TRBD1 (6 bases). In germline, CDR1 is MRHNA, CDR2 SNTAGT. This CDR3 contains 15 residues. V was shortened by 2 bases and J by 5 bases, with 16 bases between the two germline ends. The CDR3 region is CASSDPRTGIHEQYF. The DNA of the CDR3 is TGTGCCAGCAGTGACCCCCGTACAGGGATCCACGAGCAGTACTTC.